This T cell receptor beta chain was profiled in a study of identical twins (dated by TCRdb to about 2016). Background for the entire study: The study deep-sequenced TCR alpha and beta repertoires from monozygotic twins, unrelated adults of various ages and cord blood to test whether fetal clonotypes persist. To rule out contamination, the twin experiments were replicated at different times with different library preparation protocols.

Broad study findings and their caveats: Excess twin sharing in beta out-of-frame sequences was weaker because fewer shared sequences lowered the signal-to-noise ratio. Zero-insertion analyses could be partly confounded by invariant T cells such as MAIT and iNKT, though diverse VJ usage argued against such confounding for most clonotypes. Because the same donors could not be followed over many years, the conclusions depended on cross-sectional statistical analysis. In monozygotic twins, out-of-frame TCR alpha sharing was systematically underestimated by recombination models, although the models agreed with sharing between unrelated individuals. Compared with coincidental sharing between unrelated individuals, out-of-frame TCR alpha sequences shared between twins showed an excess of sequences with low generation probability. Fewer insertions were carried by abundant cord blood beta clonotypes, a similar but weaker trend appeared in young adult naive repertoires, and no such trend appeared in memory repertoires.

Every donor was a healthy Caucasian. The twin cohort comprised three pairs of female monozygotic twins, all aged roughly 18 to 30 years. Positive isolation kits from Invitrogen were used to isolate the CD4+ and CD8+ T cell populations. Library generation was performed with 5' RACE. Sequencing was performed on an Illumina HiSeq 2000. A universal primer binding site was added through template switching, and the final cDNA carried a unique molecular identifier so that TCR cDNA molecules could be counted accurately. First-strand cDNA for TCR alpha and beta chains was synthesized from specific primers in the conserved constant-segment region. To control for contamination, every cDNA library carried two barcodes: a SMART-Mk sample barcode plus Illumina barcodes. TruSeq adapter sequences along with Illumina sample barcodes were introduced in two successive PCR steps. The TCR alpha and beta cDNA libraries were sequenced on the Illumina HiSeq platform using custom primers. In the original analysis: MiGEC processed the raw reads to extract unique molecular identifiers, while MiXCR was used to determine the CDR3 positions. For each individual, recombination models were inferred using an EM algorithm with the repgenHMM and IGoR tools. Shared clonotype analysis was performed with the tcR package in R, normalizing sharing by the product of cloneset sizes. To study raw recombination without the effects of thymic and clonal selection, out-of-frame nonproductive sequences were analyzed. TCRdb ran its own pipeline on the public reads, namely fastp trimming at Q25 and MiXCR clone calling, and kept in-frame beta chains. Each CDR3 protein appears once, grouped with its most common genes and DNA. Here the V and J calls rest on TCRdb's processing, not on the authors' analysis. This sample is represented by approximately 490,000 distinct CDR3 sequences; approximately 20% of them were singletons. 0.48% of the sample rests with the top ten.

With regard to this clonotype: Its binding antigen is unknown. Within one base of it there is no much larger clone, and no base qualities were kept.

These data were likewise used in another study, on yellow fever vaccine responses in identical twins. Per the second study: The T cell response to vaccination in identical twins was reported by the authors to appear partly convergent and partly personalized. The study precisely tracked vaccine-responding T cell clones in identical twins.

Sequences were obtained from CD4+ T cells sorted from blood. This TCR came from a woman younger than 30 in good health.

The CDR3 region has the sequence CASSLAPFGALQETQYF. In nucleotide form, the sequence is TGTGCCAGCAGTTTAGCCCCATTTGGCGCATTACAAGAGACCCAGTACTTC. Rearrangement joined TRBV12-3 or TRBV12-4 to TRBJ2-5; the D segment cannot be called with confidence. At the junction V is shortened by 0 bases and J by 2 bases, with 16 bases in between. The CDR3 measures 17 amino acids from cysteine to phenylalanine. Here the CDR3 DNA is all that survives: 51 bases in frame from base 1.